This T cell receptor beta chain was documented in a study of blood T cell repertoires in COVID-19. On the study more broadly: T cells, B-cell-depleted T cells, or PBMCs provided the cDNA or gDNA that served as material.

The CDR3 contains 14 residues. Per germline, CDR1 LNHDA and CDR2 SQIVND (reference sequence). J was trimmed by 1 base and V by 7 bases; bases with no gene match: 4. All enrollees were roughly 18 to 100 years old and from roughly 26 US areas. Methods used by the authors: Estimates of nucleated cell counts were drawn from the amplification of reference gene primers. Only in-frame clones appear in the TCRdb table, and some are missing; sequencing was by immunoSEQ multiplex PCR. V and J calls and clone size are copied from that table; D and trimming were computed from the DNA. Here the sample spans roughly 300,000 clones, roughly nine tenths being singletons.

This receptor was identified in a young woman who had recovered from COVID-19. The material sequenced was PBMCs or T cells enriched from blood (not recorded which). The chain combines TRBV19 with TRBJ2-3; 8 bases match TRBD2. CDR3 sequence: CASTGAGGTDTQYF. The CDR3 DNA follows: TGTGCCAGTACGGGAGCGGGGGGCACAGATACGCAGTATTTT.